Sequencing of this T cell receptor (beta chain) was carried out in a study of blood T cell repertoires in COVID-19. Study overall: Whether acute or convalescent, the COVID-19 samples came from the United States, Italy and Spain. PBMCs, B-cell-depleted T cells, or T cells were the source of the cDNA or gDNA that made up the material.

This CDR3 region has 14 residues. The germline V gene encodes CDR1 WSHSY and CDR2 SAAADI. Trimming pared 6 bases from V and 1 base from J, leaving 9 bases between. Original data processing: Nucleated cell number was recorded as an estimate derived from reference gene primer amplification. Generated by immunoSEQ multiplex PCR, the TCRdb table keeps only in-frame clones and is missing some. V, J and clone size are those of that table, while D and trimming were read from the DNA. The table lists over 100,000 clones, nearly 70% of them singletons. Source material: peripheral blood. The chain combines TRBV10-2 with TRBJ2-2; D is undetermined. This receptor was identified in a woman in her 70s with acute or convalescent COVID-19. This CDR3 is CASRYWQNTGELFF. CDR3 sequence (DNA): TGCGCCAGCAGGTATTGGCAGAACACCGGGGAGCTGTTTTTT.